These 8 T cell receptor beta chains came from one sample sequenced in a study of blood T cell repertoires in COVID-19. Profiling relied on immunoSEQ multiplex PCR, and the TCRdb table lists in-frame clones only, not all of them. Here the sample spans 250,000 to 350,000 clones, 70% to 90% being singletons. Sequenced input: peripheral blood. These receptors were taken from a woman aged 55-75 years with acute or convalescent COVID-19.

This rearrangement joins TRBV24-1 to TRBJ2-2; D is ambiguous. The length of the CDR3 is 15 residues. The germline V and J ends were trimmed by 2 bases and 4 bases, with 10 bases remaining between them. The V gene's germline CDR1 is KGHDR and CDR2 SFDVKD. The CDR3 region is CATSDSREPTGELFF. CDR3 nucleotides: TGTGCCACCAGTGATTCGCGCGAGCCCACCGGGGAGCTGTTTTTT.

J is TRBJ2-7 and V is TRBV20-1; weak D call: TRBD2 (5 bases). Germline loops: CDR1 DFQATT, CDR2 SNEGSKA (reference sequence). The CDR3 has 11 amino acids. Between the trimmed V and J ends, which lost 5 bases and 11 bases, there was a span of 16 bases. In DNA, the CDR3 is TGCAGTGCTCGGATCGGGAATAGCAAGTACTTC. Protein sequence: CSARIGNSKYF.

This chain connects TRBV25-1 to TRBJ2-1; D may be TRBD1 (7 bases). Trimming removed 11 bases at V and 6 bases at J, with 14 bases between. This CDR3 spans 12 amino acids. Germline V gives CDR1 MGHDK, CDR2 SYGVNS. CDR3 coding DNA: TGTGCCTCAGGGGGGTGGCCCAATGAGCAGTTCTTC. Translation: CASGGWPNEQFF.

The chain links TRBV7-9 to TRBJ2-1; 16 bases match TRBD2. Germline CDR1 SEHNR, CDR2 FQNEAQ (reference sequence). Germline trimming cut 0 bases from V and 1 base from J; bases unmatched to any gene: 3. The CDR3 extends over 19 amino acids. The CDR3 nucleotides read TGTGCCAGCAGCTTAGCCGGGACTAGCGGGGGGGTATCCTACAATGAGCAGTTCTTC. This translates into CASSLAGTSGGVSYNEQFF.

The gene calls are TRBV28 and TRBJ1-5; D is unclear. CDR1 and CDR2 (germline): MDHEN, SYDVKM. The CDR3 has 13 amino acids. V lost 3 bases to trimming and J lost 6 bases, with 9 bases between them. CDR3 bases: TGTGCCAGCAGTTTGGGGAGAGGTCAGCCCCAGCATTTT. Translation gives CASSLGRGQPQHF.

V is TRBV11-2 and J is TRBJ2-7, with TRBD2 as a possible D gene (5 bases). V lost 2 bases, J lost 4 bases, and 21 bases lay in between. Germline CDR1 is SGHAT and CDR2 is FQNNGV. There are 17 residues in the CDR3. CDR3 in DNA: TGTGCCAGCAGCTTACGAGGGTCTCGGACGGCGATATACGAGCAGTACTTC. Its protein is CASSLRGSRTAIYEQYF.

The chain is built from TRBV28 and TRBJ1-3; no firm D call. Germline CDR1 and CDR2: MDHEN and SYDVKM. V lost 10 bases and J 2 bases, leaving 12 bases between the germline ends. The CDR3 consists of 13 residues. Here the CDR3 DNA reads TGTGCCACTCACCCCGGGGCTGGAAACACCATATATTTT. Translated, it gives CATHPGAGNTIYF.

The CDR3 here is CASSSLGANYGYTF. In DNA, the CDR3 is TGTGCCAGCTCCTCTCTAGGAGCTAACTATGGCTACACCTTC. The V call is TRBV6-5, the J call TRBJ1-2; D unclear. Trimming pared 8 bases from V and 0 bases from J, leaving 13 bases between. The CDR3 runs to 14 residues. The germline gives CDR1 MNHEY, CDR2 SVGAGI.